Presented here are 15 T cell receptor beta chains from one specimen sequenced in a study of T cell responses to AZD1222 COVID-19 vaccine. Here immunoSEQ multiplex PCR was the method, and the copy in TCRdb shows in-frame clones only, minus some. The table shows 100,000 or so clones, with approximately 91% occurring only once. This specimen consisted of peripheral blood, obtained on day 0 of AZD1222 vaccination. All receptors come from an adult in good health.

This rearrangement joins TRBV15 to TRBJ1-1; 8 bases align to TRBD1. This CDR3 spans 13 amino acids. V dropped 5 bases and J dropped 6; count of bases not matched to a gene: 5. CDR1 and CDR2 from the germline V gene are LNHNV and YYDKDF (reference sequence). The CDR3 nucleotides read TGTGCCACCAGCCTGAGGACAGGGCCTGAAGCTTTCTTT. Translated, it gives CATSLRTGPEAFF.

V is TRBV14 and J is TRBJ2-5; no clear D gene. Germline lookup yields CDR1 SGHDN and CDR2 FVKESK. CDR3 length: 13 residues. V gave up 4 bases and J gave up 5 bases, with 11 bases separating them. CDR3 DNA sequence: TGTGCCAGCAGCCTTAACTCCCGTGAGACCCAGTACTTC. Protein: CASSLNSRETQYF.

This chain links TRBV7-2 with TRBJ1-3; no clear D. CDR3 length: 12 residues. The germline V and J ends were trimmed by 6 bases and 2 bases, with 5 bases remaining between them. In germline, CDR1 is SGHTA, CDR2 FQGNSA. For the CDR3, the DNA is TGTGCCAGCAGATATACTGGAAACACCATATATTTT. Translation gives CASRYTGNTIYF.

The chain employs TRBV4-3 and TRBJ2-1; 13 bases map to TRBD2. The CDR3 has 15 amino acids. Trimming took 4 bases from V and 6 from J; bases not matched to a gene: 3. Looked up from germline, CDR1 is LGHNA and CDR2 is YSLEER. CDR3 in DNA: TGCGCCAGCAGCCCGGGACTAGCGGGGAGCAATGAGCAGTTCTTC. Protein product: CASSPGLAGSNEQFF.

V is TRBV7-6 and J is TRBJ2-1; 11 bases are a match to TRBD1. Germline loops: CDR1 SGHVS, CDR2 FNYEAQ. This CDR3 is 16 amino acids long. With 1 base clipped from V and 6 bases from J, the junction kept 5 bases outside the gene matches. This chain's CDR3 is CASSLGVGTGGNEQFF. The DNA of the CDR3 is TGTGCCAGCAGCTTAGGGGTCGGGACAGGGGGCAATGAGCAGTTCTTC.

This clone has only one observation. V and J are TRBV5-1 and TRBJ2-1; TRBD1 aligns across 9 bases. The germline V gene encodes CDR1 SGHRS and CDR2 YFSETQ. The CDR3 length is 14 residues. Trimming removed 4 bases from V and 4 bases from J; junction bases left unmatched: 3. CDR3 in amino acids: CASSPGQGYNEQFF. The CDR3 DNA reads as TGCGCCAGCAGCCCGGGACAGGGATACAATGAGCAGTTCTTC.

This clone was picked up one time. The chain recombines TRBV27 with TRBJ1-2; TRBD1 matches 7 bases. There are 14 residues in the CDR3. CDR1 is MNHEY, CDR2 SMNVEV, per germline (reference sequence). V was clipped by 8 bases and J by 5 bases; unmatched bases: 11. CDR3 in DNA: TGTGCCAGCGGGGGTTCCCAACAGGGGTATGGCTACACCTTC. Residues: CASGGSQQGYGYTF.

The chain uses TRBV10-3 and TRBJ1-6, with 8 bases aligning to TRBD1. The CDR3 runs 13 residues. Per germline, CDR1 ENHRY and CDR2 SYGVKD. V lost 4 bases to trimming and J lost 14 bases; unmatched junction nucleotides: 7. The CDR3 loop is CAISGDRLGALHF. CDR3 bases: TGTGCCATCAGTGGGGACAGGTTAGGTGCCCTCCACTTT.

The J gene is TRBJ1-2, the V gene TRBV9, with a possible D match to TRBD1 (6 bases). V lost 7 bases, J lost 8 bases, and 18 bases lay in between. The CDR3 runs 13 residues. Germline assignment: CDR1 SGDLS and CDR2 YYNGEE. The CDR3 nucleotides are TGTGCCAGCGCGCTCGGGACACCATGGGGCTACACCTTC. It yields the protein CASALGTPWGYTF.

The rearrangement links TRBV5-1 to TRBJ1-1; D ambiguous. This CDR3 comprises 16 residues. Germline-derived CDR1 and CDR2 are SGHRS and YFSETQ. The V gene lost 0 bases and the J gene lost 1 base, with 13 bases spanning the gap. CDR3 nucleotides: TGCGCCAGCAGCTTGGGGGGTACGCAAACGAACACTGAAGCTTTCTTT. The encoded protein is CASSLGGTQTNTEAFF.

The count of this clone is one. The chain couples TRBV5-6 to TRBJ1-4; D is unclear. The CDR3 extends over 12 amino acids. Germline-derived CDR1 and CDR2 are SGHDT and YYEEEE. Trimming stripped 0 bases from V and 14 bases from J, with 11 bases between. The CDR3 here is CASSLEGANLFF. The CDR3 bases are TGTGCCAGCAGCTTGGAGGGAGCGAACCTGTTTTTT.

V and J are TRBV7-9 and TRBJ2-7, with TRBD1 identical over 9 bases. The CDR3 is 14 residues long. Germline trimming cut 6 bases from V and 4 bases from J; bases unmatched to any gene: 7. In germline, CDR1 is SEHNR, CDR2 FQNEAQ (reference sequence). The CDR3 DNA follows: TGTGCCAGCAGAGCTACAGGGGGCGCGTACGAGCAGTACTTC. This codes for CASRATGGAYEQYF.

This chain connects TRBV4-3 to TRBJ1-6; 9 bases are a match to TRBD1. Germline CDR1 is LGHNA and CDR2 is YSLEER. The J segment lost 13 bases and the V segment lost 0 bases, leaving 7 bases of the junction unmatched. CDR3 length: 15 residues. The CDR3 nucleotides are TGCGCCAGCAGCCAAGACTCCGGGACAGGGTGGCCCCTCCACTTT. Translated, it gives CASSQDSGTGWPLHF.

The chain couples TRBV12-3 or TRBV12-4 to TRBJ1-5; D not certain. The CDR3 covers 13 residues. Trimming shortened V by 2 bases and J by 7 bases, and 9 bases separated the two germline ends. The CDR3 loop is CASSLREEQPQHF. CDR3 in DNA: TGTGCCAGCAGTTTAAGGGAAGAGCAGCCCCAGCATTTT.

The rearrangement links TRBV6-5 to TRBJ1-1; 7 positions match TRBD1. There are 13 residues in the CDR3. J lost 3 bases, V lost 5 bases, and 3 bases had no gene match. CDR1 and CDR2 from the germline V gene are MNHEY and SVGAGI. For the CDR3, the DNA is TGTGCCAGCAGTACGACAGGGCACACTGAAGCTTTCTTT. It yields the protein CASSTTGHTEAFF.